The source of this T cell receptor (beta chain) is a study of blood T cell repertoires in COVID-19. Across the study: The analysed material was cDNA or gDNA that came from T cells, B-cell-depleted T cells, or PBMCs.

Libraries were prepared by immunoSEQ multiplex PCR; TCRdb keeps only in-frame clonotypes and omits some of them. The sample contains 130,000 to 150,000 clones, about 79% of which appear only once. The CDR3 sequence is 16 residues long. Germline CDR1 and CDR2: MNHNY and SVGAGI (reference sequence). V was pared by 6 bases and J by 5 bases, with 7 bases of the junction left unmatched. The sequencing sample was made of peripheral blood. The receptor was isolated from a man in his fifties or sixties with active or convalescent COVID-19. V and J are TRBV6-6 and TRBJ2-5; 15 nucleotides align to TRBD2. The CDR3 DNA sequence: TGTGCCAGCAGCCGAGGACTAGCGGGAGGGTTGGAGACCCAGTACTTC. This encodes CASSRGLAGGLETQYF.